This T cell receptor (beta chain) emerged from a study of blood T cell repertoires in COVID-19. Study context: Sources were T cells, B-cell-depleted T cells, or PBMCs; the material itself was cDNA or gDNA.

As processed by the authors: Using reference gene primer amplification, nucleated cell counts were estimated. The repertoire was sequenced with immunoSEQ multiplex PCR; TCRdb's copy has only in-frame clones and lacks some. V and J calls plus clone size are reproduced from that table; the DNA served to infer D and trimming. Of 250,000 to 300,000 clones in the sample, over 75% were seen once. The CDR3 consists of 13 residues. Germline V gives CDR1 SGHRS, CDR2 YFSETQ. V was trimmed by 5 bases and J by 9 bases, leaving 15 bases between them. The chain combines TRBV5-1 with TRBJ2-1, with a possible D match to TRBD2 (5 bases). The sample comprised peripheral blood. This sequence was found in a woman aged 60 to 75 with acute or convalescent COVID-19. CDR3 region: CASSSAAAIEQFF. The CDR3, as DNA: TGCGCCAGCAGTTCAGCGGCGGCGATTGAGCAGTTCTTC. The full variable domain, completed using reference TRBV5-1 and TRBJ2-1, is KAGVTQTPRYLIKTRGQQVTLSCSPISGHRSVSWYQQTPGQGLQFLFEYFSETQRNKGNFPGRFSGRQFSNSRSEMNVSTLELGDSALYLCASSSAAAIEQFFGPGTRLTVL.